Below, 23 T cell receptor beta chains from the same sample are listed, as sequenced in a study of blood T cells in healthy people across ages. It was with a sample-barcoded 5' primer and a J-beta primer mix that a second PCR of roughly 6 to 12 cycles was run. TCRdb independently ran MiXCR on the 5' RACE reads; one entry per CDR3 protein. The data hold fewer than 900,000 distinct CDR3 sequences, with roughly two fifths observed a single time. The sequenced sample consisted of blood. All receptors derive from a woman in her sixties or seventies in good health.

The chain uses TRBV18 and TRBJ1-6, with 8 bases lining up with TRBD1. V trimming: 3 bases; J trimming: 8 bases; junction bases outside the gene matches: 3. CDR1 and CDR2 (germline): KGHSH, LQKENI. The CDR3 is 14 amino acids. In DNA form, the CDR3 reads TGTGCCAGCTCACCGACAGGGGACGATTCACCCCTCCACTTT. Its translation: CASSPTGDDSPLHF.

The chain uses TRBV10-3 and TRBJ2-1; 7 nucleotides align to TRBD2. Germline assignment: CDR1 ENHRY and CDR2 SYGVKD. Trimming removed 4 bases from V and 7 bases from J; junction bases left unmatched: 13. The CDR3 is 16 amino acids. The CDR3 is CAISVSGLADGNEQFF. For the CDR3, the DNA is TGTGCCATCAGTGTCTCGGGTCTAGCGGATGGGAATGAGCAGTTCTTC.

This clonotype was counted between two and nine times. The chain carries TRBV12-3 or TRBV12-4 and TRBJ2-3; 8 bases map to TRBD2. The CDR3 sequence is 14 residues long. Losses at the gene ends were 6 bases for V and 3 bases for J; bases not matched to a gene: 5. CDR3 amino acids: CASSPGLETDTQYF. The CDR3 coding sequence is TGTGCCAGCAGCCCGGGACTAGAGACAGATACGCAGTATTTT.

The chain employs TRBV7-2 and TRBJ2-5, with TRBD2 matching over 9 bases. The J call is in doubt because the DNA end fits TRBJ2-7 better. Germline V CDR1 and CDR2: SGHTA, FQGNSA. The CDR3 is made up of 15 amino acids. CDR3 loop: CASSLGGLASREQYF. DNA of the CDR3: TGTGCCAGCAGCTTAGGGGGACTAGCCTCCCGCGAGCAGTACTTC.

There are a few counts of this clonotype. This chain connects TRBV20-1 to TRBJ2-7; TRBD2 might be the D (5 bases). V shed 4 bases and J shed 0 bases, with 16 bases lying between them. Per the germline V gene, CDR1 is DFQATT and CDR2 is SNEGSKA (reference sequence). The CDR3 length is 15 residues. CDR3 residues: CSAMDRAAHSYEQYF. CDR3 DNA sequence: TGCAGTGCTATGGACCGAGCGGCTCACTCCTACGAGCAGTACTTC.

CDR3: CASSLAPYSYNEQFF. In DNA, the CDR3 is TGTGCCAGCAGCTTAGCCCCGTACTCCTACAATGAGCAGTTCTTC. The rearrangement links TRBV7-2 to TRBJ2-1; D not resolved. Germline loops: CDR1 SGHTA, CDR2 FQGNSA. The CDR3 is 15 residues long. Trimming took 0 bases from V and 0 from J, leaving 6 bases between them.

The chain is built from TRBV4-1 and TRBJ2-1, with 11 bases identical to TRBD2. Germline-derived CDR1 and CDR2 are MGHRA and YSYEKL. The CDR3 extends over 15 amino acids. Trimming cost V 3 bases and J 4 bases; bases outside gene matches: 2. The CDR3 sequence: CASSQGTSGYNEQFF. For the CDR3, the DNA is TGCGCCAGCAGCCAGGGGACTAGCGGTTACAATGAGCAGTTCTTC.

The chain combines TRBV7-2 with TRBJ2-3, with D perhaps TRBD2 (6 bases). Germline V gives CDR1 SGHTA, CDR2 FQGNSA. CDR3 length: 15 amino acids. The V end was cut by 2 bases, the J end by 2 bases, with 11 bases between. CDR3 region: CASSLKGLLTDTQYF. The DNA for the CDR3 is TGTGCCAGCAGCTTAAAGGGACTCCTCACAGATACGCAGTATTTT. Combining the CDR3 with reference TRBV7-2 and TRBJ2-3 gives the whole variable domain GAGVSQSPSNKVTEKGKDVELRCDPISGHTALYWYRQSLGQGLEFLIYFQGNSAPDKSGLPSDRFSAERTGGSVSTLTIQRTQQEDSAVYLCASSLKGLLTDTQYFGPGTRLTVL.

This clonotype was detected many times. The chain combines TRBV27 with TRBJ2-7; no clear D gene. CDR1 is MNHEY, CDR2 SMNVEV, per germline (reference sequence). This CDR3 has 13 residues. V shed 3 bases and J shed 2 bases, with 8 bases lying between them. In DNA form, the CDR3 reads TGTGCCAGCAGTTTTCTTAACGCCTACGAGCAGTACTTC. Protein product: CASSFLNAYEQYF.

The chain has TRBV15 and TRBJ2-2; 8 bases are a match to TRBD2. J lost 3 bases, V lost 0 bases, and 3 bases had no gene match. The CDR3 has 16 amino acids. Germline V CDR1 and CDR2: LNHNV, YYDKDF (reference sequence). In DNA, the CDR3 is TGTGCCACCAGCAGAGATGTAGCGGGGTACACCGGGGAGCTGTTTTTT. Its translation is CATSRDVAGYTGELFF.

The chain carries TRBV20-1 and TRBJ2-3; the D is unclear. The V end lost 1 base, the J end lost 5 bases, and 13 bases lay between the germline ends. Germline assignment: CDR1 DFQATT and CDR2 SNEGSKA (reference sequence). The length of the CDR3 is 14 residues. The CDR3 reads CSARGPGYQDTQYF. The CDR3 DNA reads TGCAGTGCTAGAGGGCCGGGTTATCAAGATACGCAGTATTTT.

The V gene is TRBV6-5, the J gene TRBJ1-6, with D uncertain. The V end was cut by 6 bases, the J end by 7 bases, with 16 bases between. CDR3 length: 15 amino acids. CDR1 and CDR2 (germline): MNHEY, SVGAGI. The CDR3 protein is CASRVRPGSNSPLHF. The CDR3 nucleotides are TGTGCCAGCAGGGTCCGGCCCGGAAGCAATTCACCCCTCCACTTT.

This clonotype was picked up a small number of times. J is TRBJ2-1 and V is TRBV5-1; D is undetermined. CDR1 SGHRS and CDR2 YFSETQ come from the germline V gene. The V and J ends lost 0 bases and 8 bases respectively, with 9 bases between them. The CDR3 sequence is 13 residues long. The CDR3 region is CASSLEAVHEQFF. CDR3 DNA sequence: TGCGCCAGCAGCTTGGAGGCGGTCCATGAGCAGTTCTTC.

The J gene is TRBJ2-1, the V gene TRBV6-5; D possibly corresponds to TRBD2 (6 bases). Germline V lookup: CDR1 MNHEY, CDR2 SVGAGI. With 5 bases removed from V and 9 bases from J, the gap between germline ends came to 20 bases. There are 15 residues in the CDR3. The DNA for the CDR3 is TGTGCCAGCAGTGCCGGGACTGCCCCAATGTCTGAGCAGTTCTTC. Translation gives CASSAGTAPMSEQFF.

The genes are TRBV6-2 or TRBV6-3 and TRBJ2-7, with 9 bases fitting TRBD1. This CDR3 is built from 13 residues. The J segment lost 2 bases and the V segment lost 10 bases, leaving 6 bases of the junction unmatched. Looked up from germline, CDR1 is MNHEY and CDR2 is SVGEGT. CDR3 DNA sequence: TGTGCCACTGGACAGGGGAGGGCCTACGAGCAGTACTTC. Amino acids: CATGQGRAYEQYF.

The chain is built from TRBV29-1 and TRBJ2-1, with 7 bases lining up with TRBD2. The CDR3 consists of 12 residues. Germline V gene sequence: CDR1 SQVTM, CDR2 ANQGSEA. With 3 bases clipped from V and 9 bases from J, the junction kept 5 bases outside the gene matches. This CDR3 is CSVEQGGSEQFF. CDR3 in DNA: TGCAGCGTTGAGCAGGGCGGGAGTGAGCAGTTCTTC.

The rearrangement joins TRBV7-6 to TRBJ2-1; the match to TRBD2 covers 14 bases. Germline-derived CDR1 and CDR2 are SGHVS and FNYEAQ. V shed 5 bases and J 10 bases; nucleotides not matched to a gene: 10. This CDR3 has 16 amino acids. The CDR3 nucleotides read TGTGCCAGCAGCCCACCGGGACTAGCGGGAGTTGAAGAGCAGTTCTTC. This translates into CASSPPGLAGVEEQFF.

The J gene is TRBJ2-5, the V gene TRBV9; 12 bases line up with TRBD1. The V segment lost 0 bases and the J segment 11 bases; nucleotides outside the gene matches: 8. CDR1 is SGDLS and CDR2 is YYNGEE in the germline V gene. There are 15 residues in the CDR3. CDR3 sequence: CASSVEGQGANEQYF. CDR3 sequence (DNA): TGTGCCAGCAGCGTAGAGGGACAGGGGGCCAATGAGCAGTACTTC.

Notes on this clonotype: This could be a read error, since a much larger clone is one nucleotide away. J is TRBJ2-5 and V is TRBV7-2; D remains ambiguous. The J call may be in error: the DNA end matches TRBJ2-1 better. CDR1 SGHTA and CDR2 FQGNSA come from the germline V gene. The CDR3 is 14 residues long. CDR3 region: CASSWPGYQETQFF. The CDR3 DNA reads as TGTGCCAGCAGCTGGCCTGGGTATCAAGAGACCCAGTTCTTC.

On this clonotype itself: A much larger clone sits a single nucleotide away, making a read error possible. J is TRBJ1-6 and V is TRBV6-6; D remains unclear. Germline CDR1 MNHNY, CDR2 SVGAGI (reference sequence). CDR3 length equals 14 residues. This CDR3 is CASIDRGDKSPLHF. As DNA, the CDR3 is TGTGCCAGCATCGACCGGGGAGATAAGTCACCCCTCCACTTT.

V gene TRBV10-3 combines with J gene TRBJ2-7; D perhaps matches TRBD2 (5 bases). Germline-derived CDR1 and CDR2 are ENHRY and SYGVKD. The CDR3 is 13 residues long. V dropped 2 bases and J dropped 7 bases, with 12 bases sitting between them. This CDR3 is CAISERAGEEQYF. Here the CDR3 DNA reads TGTGCCATCAGTGAGAGGGCCGGGGAGGAGCAGTACTTC.

This clonotype was seen more than once but under ten times. This sequence joins TRBV12-3 or TRBV12-4 and TRBJ1-2; possibly TRBD1 for D (6 bases). Trimming left V 6 bases short and J 4 bases short, with 18 bases between. CDR3 length: 15 residues. Here the CDR3 DNA reads TGTGCCAGCAGACGAACAGGGAAGGAGAGCTATGGCTACACCTTC. This codes for CASRRTGKESYGYTF.

This clonotype was seen a few times. The chain links TRBV5-4 to TRBJ2-3, with D uncertain. This CDR3 is built from 16 residues. Trimming took off 0 bases at V and 5 bases at J, with 16 bases between the two ends. Looked up from germline, CDR1 is SGHNT and CDR2 is YYREEE (reference sequence). The CDR3 coding sequence is TGTGCCAGCAGCTTGGTCACGGCTCTCTCGGGAGATACGCAGTATTTT. Translation: CASSLVTALSGDTQYF.